The T cell receptor (beta chain) described here comes from a study of T cells expressing NK-cell markers (dated by TCRdb to about 2020). Background on the whole study: In sorted CD3+CD56+NKG2C+, CD3+CD56+NKG2C- and CD3+CD56-NKG2C+ T-cell subsets from several donors, TCR beta-chain repertoires were profiled. Illumina HiSeq 2000/2500, MiSeq or NextSeq was used to sequence libraries as 2 x 150 bp reads. The study sequenced eight donors, all healthy volunteers chosen at random: three men and five women. Among the eight sequenced donors, seven were HCMV-seropositive and one was HCMV-seronegative.

The CDR3 holds 13 amino acids from the cysteine to the phenylalanine. The DNA is unrecorded. The CDR1 and CDR2 encoded by the germline V gene (reference sequence) are SGHKS and YYEKEE. Study-wide conclusions, independent of this receptor: Whether the expanded NKG2C-expressing T cell clones were specific for HCMV antigens was left unclear. In several donors, the dominant CD3+CD56+NKG2C+ clonotypes were found to rank among the top 10 CD8+ clonotypes and to make up roughly 1.0-7.5% of CD8+ T cells. Those dominant clonotypes were again the most abundant among CD3+CD56-NKG2C+ cells in four donors, at roughly 25-65%.

Turning to this clonotype: Its antigen is unknown.

A commercial ELISA kit detecting HCMV-specific IgG in serum was used to determine HCMV serostatus. Ficoll density gradient centrifugation was used to isolate peripheral blood mononuclear cells from blood. This sample was sequenced with an Illumina HiSeq 2000. 5'RACE template switching, by which a universal primer site and unique molecular identifiers were added, was used to make TCR beta cDNA libraries. cDNA synthesis was primed from the TCR beta constant segment, followed by two successive PCR amplification steps. From the authors' description of their analysis: MIGEC was used to demultiplex reads and group the reads by UMI, and MiTCR was used to assemble and quantify clonotypes. To remove erroneous sequences, TCR cDNA sequences were retained only when supported by two or more reads. The tcR package was used for downstream repertoire analysis, and clonotypes were matched between fractions using CDR3 nucleotide sequence together with V segment. VDJmatch was used to annotate antigen specificity against VDJdb, with one amino acid substitution allowed in CDR3. After the reads were reprocessed by TCRdb, one entry was made per CDR3 protein sequence, with no DNA. The V and J calls and clone size are TCRdb's, not the authors'. The sample table gives 350,000 to 400,000 distinct CDR3 sequences. The ten largest clonotypes hold around 10% of the sample.

The TCR originated in a woman in her fifties or sixties in good health. Donor details come from another sample of the same person, matched by shared clones. The chain joins TRBV5-5 to TRBJ1-1; the D call from TCRdb, TRBD1, cannot be confirmed without DNA. The sequenced sample consisted of blood T cells: a sorted CD56 or NKG2C T cell subset, CD4+ or CD8+ T cells, or bulk PBMC T cells (not recorded which). CDR3 loop: CASSATVSTEAFF. The variable domain in full, with residues beyond the CDR3 obtained from the reference TRBV5-5 and TRBJ1-1 genes, is DAGVTQSPTHLIKTRGQQVTLRCSPISGHKSVSWYQQVLGQGPQFIFQYYEKEERGRGNFPDRFSARQFPNYSSELNVNALLLGDSALYLCASSATVSTEAFFGQGTRLTVV.